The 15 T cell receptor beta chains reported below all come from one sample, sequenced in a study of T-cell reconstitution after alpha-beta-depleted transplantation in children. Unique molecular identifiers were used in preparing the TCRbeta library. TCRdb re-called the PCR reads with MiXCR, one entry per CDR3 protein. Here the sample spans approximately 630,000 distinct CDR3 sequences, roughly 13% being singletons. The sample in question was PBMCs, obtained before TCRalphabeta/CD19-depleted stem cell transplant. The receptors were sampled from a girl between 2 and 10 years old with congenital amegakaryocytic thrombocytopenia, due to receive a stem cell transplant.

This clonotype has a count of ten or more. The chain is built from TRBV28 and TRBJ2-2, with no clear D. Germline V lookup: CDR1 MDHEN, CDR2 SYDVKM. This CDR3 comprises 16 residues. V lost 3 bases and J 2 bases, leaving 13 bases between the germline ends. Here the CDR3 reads CASSFLRWENTGELFF. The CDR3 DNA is TGTGCCAGCAGTTTCTTAAGGTGGGAAAACACCGGGGAGCTGTTTTTT.

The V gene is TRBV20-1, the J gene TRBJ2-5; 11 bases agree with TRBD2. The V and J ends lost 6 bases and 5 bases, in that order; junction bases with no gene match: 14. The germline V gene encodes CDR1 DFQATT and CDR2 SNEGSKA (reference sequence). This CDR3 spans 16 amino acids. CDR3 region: CSASGTSGPVGETQYF. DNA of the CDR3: TGCAGTGCCTCCGGGACTAGCGGTCCAGTCGGGGAGACCCAGTACTTC.

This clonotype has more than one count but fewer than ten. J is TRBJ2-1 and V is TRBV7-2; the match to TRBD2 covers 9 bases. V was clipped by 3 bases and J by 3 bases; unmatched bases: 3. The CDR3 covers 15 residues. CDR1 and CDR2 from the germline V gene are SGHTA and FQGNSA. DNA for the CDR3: TGTGCCAGCAGCTTCACTAGCGGGTACTACAATGAGCAGTTCTTC. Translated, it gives CASSFTSGYYNEQFF.

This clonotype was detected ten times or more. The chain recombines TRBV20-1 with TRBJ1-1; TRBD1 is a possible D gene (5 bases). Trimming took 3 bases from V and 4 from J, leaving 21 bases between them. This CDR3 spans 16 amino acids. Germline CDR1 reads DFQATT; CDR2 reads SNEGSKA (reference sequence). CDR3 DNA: TGCAGTGCTAGGGTCCCGGGGCGCGTCTTTTCCACTGAAGCTTTCTTT. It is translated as CSARVPGRVFSTEAFF.

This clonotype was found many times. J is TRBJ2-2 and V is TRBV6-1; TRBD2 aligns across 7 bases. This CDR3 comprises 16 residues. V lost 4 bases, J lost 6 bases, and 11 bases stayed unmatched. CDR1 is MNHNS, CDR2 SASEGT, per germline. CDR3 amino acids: CASSVFKRELSGELFF. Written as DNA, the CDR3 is TGTGCCAGCAGTGTATTCAAGCGGGAACTATCCGGGGAGCTGTTTTTT.

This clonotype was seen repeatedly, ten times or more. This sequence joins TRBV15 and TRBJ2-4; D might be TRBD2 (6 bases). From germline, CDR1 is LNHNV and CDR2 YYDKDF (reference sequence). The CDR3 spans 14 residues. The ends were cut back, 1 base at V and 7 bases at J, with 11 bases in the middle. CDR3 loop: CATSRATSGNIQYF. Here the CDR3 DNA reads TGTGCCACCAGCAGAGCGACTAGTGGGAACATTCAGTACTTC.

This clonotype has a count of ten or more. The DNA for the CDR3 is TGTGCCAGCAGCCGCGTGGACAGCTCCTACGAGCAGTACTTC. It is translated as CASSRVDSSYEQYF. The V gene is TRBV7-9, the J gene TRBJ2-7; D is perhaps TRBD1 (6 bases). This CDR3 is 14 amino acids long. Looked up from germline, CDR1 is SEHNR and CDR2 is FQNEAQ (reference sequence). Deletions cut 5 bases from V and 0 bases from J, with 11 bases between.

CDR3 sequence: CASSKSFAEKLFF. The CDR3 DNA follows: TGTGCCAGCAGTAAATCGTTTGCCGAAAAACTGTTTTTT. V gene TRBV2 combines with J gene TRBJ1-4; D not resolved. The CDR3 runs to 13 residues. The germline V gene encodes CDR1 SNHLY and CDR2 FYNNEI. V lost 5 bases, J lost 8 bases, and 12 bases lay in between.

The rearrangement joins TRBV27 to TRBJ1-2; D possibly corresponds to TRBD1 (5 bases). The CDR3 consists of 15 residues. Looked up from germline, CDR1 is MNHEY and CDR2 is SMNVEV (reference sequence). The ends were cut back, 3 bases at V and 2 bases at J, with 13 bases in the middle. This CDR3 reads CASSFRPGGNYGYTF. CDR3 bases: TGTGCCAGCAGTTTCCGTCCGGGGGGGAACTATGGCTACACCTTC.

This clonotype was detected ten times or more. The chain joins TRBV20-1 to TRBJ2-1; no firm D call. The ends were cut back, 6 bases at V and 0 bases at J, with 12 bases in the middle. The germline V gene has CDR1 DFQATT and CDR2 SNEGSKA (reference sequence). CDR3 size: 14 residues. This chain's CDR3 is CSAPAAPSYNEQFF. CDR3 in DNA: TGCAGTGCCCCGGCGGCGCCCTCCTACAATGAGCAGTTCTTC.

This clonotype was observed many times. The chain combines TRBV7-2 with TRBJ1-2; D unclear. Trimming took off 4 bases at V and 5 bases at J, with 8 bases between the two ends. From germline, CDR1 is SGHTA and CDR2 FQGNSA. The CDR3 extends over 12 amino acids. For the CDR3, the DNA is TGTGCCAGCAGCTCGGATTTTTATGGCTACACCTTC. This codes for CASSSDFYGYTF.

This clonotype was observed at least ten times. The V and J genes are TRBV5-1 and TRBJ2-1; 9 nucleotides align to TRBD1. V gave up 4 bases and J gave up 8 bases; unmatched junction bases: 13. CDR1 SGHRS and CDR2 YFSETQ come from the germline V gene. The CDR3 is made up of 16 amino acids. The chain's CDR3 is CASSPYSGTGIDEQFF. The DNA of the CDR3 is TGCGCCAGCAGCCCCTACTCTGGGACAGGGATCGATGAGCAGTTCTTC.

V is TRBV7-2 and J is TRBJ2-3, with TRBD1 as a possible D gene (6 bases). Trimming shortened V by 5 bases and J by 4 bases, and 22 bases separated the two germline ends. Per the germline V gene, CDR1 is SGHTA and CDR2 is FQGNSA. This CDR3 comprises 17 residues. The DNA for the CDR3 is TGTGCCAGCAGCGTGACAGGAACTACCTTCCCCCCAGATACGCAGTATTTT. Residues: CASSVTGTTFPPDTQYF. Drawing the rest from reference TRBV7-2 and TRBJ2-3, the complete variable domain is GAGVSQSPSNKVTEKGKDVELRCDPISGHTALYWYRQSLGQGLEFLIYFQGNSAPDKSGLPSDRFSAERTGGSVSTLTIQRTQQEDSAVYLCASSVTGTTFPPDTQYFGPGTRLTVL.

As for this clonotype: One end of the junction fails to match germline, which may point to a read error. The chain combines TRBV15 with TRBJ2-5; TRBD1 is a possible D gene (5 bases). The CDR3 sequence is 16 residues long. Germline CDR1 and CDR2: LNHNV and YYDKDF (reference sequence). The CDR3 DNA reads TGTGCCACCAGCAGTACTCGCAGGGCTTCCCAAGAGAGCCAGTACTTC. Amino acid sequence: CATSSTRRASQESQYF.

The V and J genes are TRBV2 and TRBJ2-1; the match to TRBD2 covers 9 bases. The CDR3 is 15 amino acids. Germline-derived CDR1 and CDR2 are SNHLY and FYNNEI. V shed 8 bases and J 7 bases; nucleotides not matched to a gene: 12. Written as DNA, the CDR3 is TGTGCCAGCGCGAGTAGCGGGAGTAAGTCAAATGAGCAGTTCTTC. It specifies CASASSGSKSNEQFF.